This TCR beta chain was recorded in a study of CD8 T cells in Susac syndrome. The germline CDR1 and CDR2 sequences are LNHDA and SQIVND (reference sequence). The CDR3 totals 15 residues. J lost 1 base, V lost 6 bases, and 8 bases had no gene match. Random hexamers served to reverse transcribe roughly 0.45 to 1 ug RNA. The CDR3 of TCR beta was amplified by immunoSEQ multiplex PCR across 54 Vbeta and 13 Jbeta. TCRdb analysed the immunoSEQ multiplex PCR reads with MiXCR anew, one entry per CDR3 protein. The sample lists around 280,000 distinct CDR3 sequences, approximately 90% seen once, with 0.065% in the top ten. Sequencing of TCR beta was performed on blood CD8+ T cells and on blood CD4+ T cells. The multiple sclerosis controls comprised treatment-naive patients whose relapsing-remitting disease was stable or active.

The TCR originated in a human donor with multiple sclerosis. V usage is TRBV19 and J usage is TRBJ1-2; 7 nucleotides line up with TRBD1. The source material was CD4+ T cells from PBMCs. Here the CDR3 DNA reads TGTGCCAGTAGCCTAACGGGACAGCGTAACTATGGCTACACCTTC. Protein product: CASSLTGQRNYGYTF.